This T cell receptor beta chain was documented in a study of technical replicates of blood from several donors. This clone was counted once. The germline gives CDR1 MNHEY, CDR2 SVGAGI. The length of the CDR3 is 13 residues. Trimming took 4 bases from V and 6 from J, leaving 13 bases between them. Generated by immunoSEQ multiplex PCR, the TCRdb table keeps only in-frame clones and is missing some. Here the sample spans approximately 79,000 clones, around 97% being singletons. V is TRBV6-5 and J is TRBJ2-7, with D perhaps TRBD2 (6 bases). The clonotype was recovered from a human donor in good health. Sequencing was done on a sample of T cells isolated from PBMCs. Written as DNA, the CDR3 is TGTGCCAGCAGTTCTAGCCCGGGGGTCGAGCAGTACTTC. Its translation is CASSSSPGVEQYF.